Listed here is a single T cell receptor (beta chain). Its antigen is still unknown. This entry belongs to a study of Tregs in tolerant kidney transplant recipients. CD4+CD25+CD127- Tregs, CD4+CD25- non-Tregs, CD4 and CD8 cells were sorted. Clones were read by immunoSEQ multiplex PCR, and TCRdb kept only the in-frame ones, dropping some. The sample has 90,000 or so clones, just over 90% seen once; the top ten hold roughly 4.3%. Study-level results: Tregs expanded with activated donor B cells seemed most donor-specific. Few patients were studied, so findings need validation in larger groups.

This clonotype originated in a human donor in good health. The sequenced material came from CD8+ T cells from blood.

The CDR3 region is CASSLSNLAGSYEQYF. The CDR3 DNA is TGTGCCAGCAGTTTATCGAATCTAGCGGGATCCTACGAGCAGTACTTC. The chain carries TRBV27 and TRBJ2-7, with 9 bases identical to TRBD2. CDR3 length equals 16 residues. Germline V CDR1 and CDR2: MNHEY, SMNVEV (reference sequence). J was trimmed by 1 base and V by 0 bases; bases with no gene match: 4.